A single sample is the source of the 3 T cell receptor beta chains below, sequenced in a study of T cells expressing NK-cell markers. TCRdb reanalyzed the 5' RACE reads and collapses them to one entry per CDR3 protein, without DNA. The table lists 200,000 to 300,000 distinct CDR3 sequences, with about 4.2% in the top ten. What was sequenced was blood T cells: a sorted CD56 or NKG2C T cell subset, CD4+ or CD8+ T cells, or bulk PBMC T cells (not recorded which). The receptors stem from a woman aged 18 to 75 in good health.

The chain joins TRBV7-7 to TRBJ2-5; the TRBD1 assignment by TCRdb is unverifiable without DNA. Germline-derived CDR1 and CDR2 are SSHAT and FNYEAQ (reference sequence). CDR3 size: 13 residues. CDR3 region: CASSSRGIQAQYF.

The chain links TRBV12-3 or TRBV12-4 to TRBJ2-1; the D gene TCRdb calls, TRBD2, cannot be checked with no DNA. This CDR3 spans 15 amino acids. Here the CDR3 reads CASSRASSSYNEQFF.

CDR3 amino acids: CASSLYGGRASEQYF. The V gene is TRBV27, the J gene TRBJ2-7; TCRdb's D call, TRBD2, is unchecked because there is no DNA. Germline V gives CDR1 MNHEY, CDR2 SMNVEV (reference sequence). The CDR3 spans 15 residues.